The next 30 T cell receptor beta chains were all read from a single sample in a study of cytomegalovirus exposure and HLA in healthy donors (TCRdb year 2017). The library came from the immunoSEQ multiplex PCR assay. A mixture of 60 forward primers for TCR Vbeta segments and 13 reverse primers for TCR Jbeta segments was used in the multiplex PCR. TCRdb carries this immuneACCESS record with in-frame sequences only. Its versions omit some clonotypes, under half of them owing to an unresolved V gene in the studies checked, with the rest unexplained. Here the sample has some 130,000 clones; 70% to 80% occur a single time. The leading ten clones occupy 3.1% of the sample. The sequenced sample consisted of PBMCs. The receptors were sampled from a female donor in good health and CMV-seronegative.

V usage is TRBV4-3 and J usage is TRBJ2-1; no clear D gene. Germline CDR1 is LGHNA and CDR2 is YSLEER. The CDR3 spans 16 residues. V was shortened by 3 bases and J by 3 bases, with 15 bases between the two germline ends. The CDR3 reads CASSQLRQDYYNEQFF. DNA for the CDR3: TGCGCCAGCAGCCAGTTACGCCAGGATTACTACAATGAGCAGTTCTTC.

On this clone itself: One end of the junction does not line up with germline, which may come from a read error. The chain recombines TRBV6-5 with TRBJ2-7; the match to TRBD2 covers 13 bases. CDR3 length equals 13 residues. Germline assignment: CDR1 MNHEY and CDR2 SVGAGI. The CDR3 here is CASSPGLAGVSDF. The CDR3 DNA follows: TGTGCCAGCAGCCCCGGACTAGCGGGAGTATCGGACTTC.

This clone was seen at least ten times. The rearrangement links TRBV5-1 to TRBJ1-1; D uncertain. The CDR3 spans 12 residues. CDR1 SGHRS and CDR2 YFSETQ come from the germline V gene. V was clipped by 3 bases and J by 4 bases, with 7 bases between them. The CDR3 sequence is CASSWRGTEAFF. The CDR3, as DNA: TGCGCCAGCAGCTGGCGGGGCACTGAAGCTTTCTTT.

This chain joins TRBV27 and TRBJ2-7; tentative D call: TRBD1 (6 bases). Germline lookup yields CDR1 MNHEY and CDR2 SMNVEV (reference sequence). The CDR3 is made up of 15 amino acids. Trimming shortened V by 4 bases and J by 4 bases, and 17 bases separated the two germline ends. The CDR3 nucleotides read TGTGCCAGCAGTTCAGTCACGGGACAAGATTACGAGCAGTACTTC. Translation: CASSSVTGQDYEQYF.

The rearrangement links TRBV11-2 to TRBJ2-5; 9 nucleotides line up with TRBD1. J lost 2 bases, V lost 6 bases, and 4 bases had no gene match. This CDR3 has 14 residues. CDR1 and CDR2 (germline): SGHAT, FQNNGV. DNA for the CDR3: TGTGCCAGCAGGACAGGGACAGGGCAAGAGACCCAGTACTTC. It specifies CASRTGTGQETQYF.

This rearrangement joins TRBV19 to TRBJ1-1, with 11 bases lining up with TRBD1. The CDR3 spans 13 residues. The germline CDR1 and CDR2 sequences are LNHDA and SQIVND (reference sequence). Trimming took 7 bases from V and 4 from J; bases not matched to a gene: 2. CDR3 region: CASMGTGGTEAFF. The CDR3 coding sequence is TGTGCCAGTATGGGGACAGGGGGCACTGAAGCTTTCTTT.

This clone was seen just once. The chain recombines TRBV5-5 with TRBJ2-7, with D possibly being TRBD1 (5 bases). The CDR3 loop spans 12 amino acids. V was pared by 4 bases and J by 3 bases, with 8 bases between. Germline V gene sequence: CDR1 SGHKS, CDR2 YYEKEE (reference sequence). The CDR3 region has the DNA TGTGCCAGCAGCCCTCAGGGCTACGAGCAGTACTTC. Translated, it gives CASSPQGYEQYF.

The V and J genes are TRBV30 and TRBJ1-1; D is possibly TRBD1 (5 bases). The ends were cut back, 4 bases at V and 8 bases at J, with 14 bases in the middle. Germline CDR1 reads GTSNPN; CDR2 reads SVGIG (reference sequence). The CDR3 loop spans 12 amino acids. The CDR3 coding sequence is TGTGCCTGGAAGGGGCAGGGTTGGGAAGCTTTCTTT. Translated, it gives CAWKGQGWEAFF.

The rearrangement links TRBV30 to TRBJ2-5, with 10 bases that match TRBD2. Germline CDR1 reads GTSNPN; CDR2 reads SVGIG (reference sequence). The V segment lost 2 bases and the J segment 1 base; nucleotides outside the gene matches: 4. The CDR3 runs to 15 residues. The CDR3 region has the DNA TGTGCCTGGAGTACTAGCGGGATTGGCCAAGAGACCCAGTACTTC. Its protein is CAWSTSGIGQETQYF.

The rearrangement links TRBV4-3 to TRBJ1-6; D perhaps matches TRBD1 (5 bases). This CDR3 comprises 16 residues. CDR1 and CDR2 from the germline V gene are LGHNA and YSLEER. The germline V and J ends were trimmed by 0 bases and 4 bases, with 10 bases remaining between them. The CDR3 DNA sequence: TGCGCCAGCAGCCAAGATAGGGGTGGATATAATTCACCCCTCCACTTT. This translates into CASSQDRGGYNSPLHF.

The V call is TRBV7-3, the J call TRBJ2-3, with 8 bases that match TRBD1. The CDR3 is made up of 14 amino acids. CDR1 is SGHTA, CDR2 FQGTGA, per germline. V shed 6 bases and J 1 base; nucleotides not matched to a gene: 3. In nucleotides, the CDR3 is TGTGCCAGCAGTGGGACAGGCGGCACAGATACGCAGTATTTT. It codes for CASSGTGGTDTQYF.

The chain has TRBV7-9 and TRBJ1-3; the D is unclear. There are 12 residues in the CDR3. Trimming stripped 10 bases from V and 2 bases from J, with 9 bases between. From germline, CDR1 is SEHNR and CDR2 FQNEAQ (reference sequence). Here the CDR3 reads CATQRPGNTIYF. CDR3 sequence (DNA): TGTGCCACTCAGCGACCTGGAAACACCATATATTTT.

This clone has a single count. The V and J genes are TRBV29-1 and TRBJ2-2, with D possibly TRBD1 on 5 matching bases. The V gene's germline CDR1 is SQVTM and CDR2 ANQGSEA. V was trimmed by 0 bases and J by 4 bases, leaving 12 bases between them. CDR3 length equals 15 residues. The CDR3 sequence is CSVEDPQGLTGELFF. The CDR3 bases are TGCAGCGTTGAAGATCCCCAGGGCCTCACCGGGGAGCTGTTTTTT.

This clone was observed once. The chain is built from TRBV29-1 and TRBJ2-5; TRBD2 agrees at 9 bases. Looked up from germline, CDR1 is SQVTM and CDR2 is ANQGSEA. The junction had 14 bases not matched to a gene; V was cut back by 4 bases and J by 5 bases. This CDR3 has 16 amino acids. The CDR3 protein is CSVAGLAGTGDETQYF. DNA of the CDR3: TGCAGCGTTGCGGGACTAGCCGGGACCGGTGATGAGACCCAGTACTTC.

The chain carries TRBV7-2 and TRBJ1-1; D unresolved. Germline values: CDR1 SGHTA, CDR2 FQGNSA. The CDR3 is 12 amino acids. Trimming pared 1 base from V and 6 bases from J, leaving 6 bases between. The CDR3 bases are TGTGCCAGCAGCTTAGGAGTGGCTGAAGCTTTCTTT. Translation: CASSLGVAEAFF.

In DNA, the CDR3 is TGTGCCAGCAGTGGCAGGGGGAATAGCAATCAGCCCCAGCATTTT. It translates to CASSGRGNSNQPQHF. The genes are TRBV2 and TRBJ1-5, with 7 positions matching TRBD1. In germline, CDR1 is SNHLY, CDR2 FYNNEI. This CDR3 has 15 residues. Trimming removed 4 bases from V and 0 bases from J; junction bases left unmatched: 3.

This rearrangement joins TRBV6-6 to TRBJ1-1; weak D call: TRBD1 (6 bases). V gave up 5 bases and J gave up 0 bases, with 10 bases separating them. Germline V gives CDR1 MNHNY, CDR2 SVGAGI (reference sequence). This CDR3 region has 14 residues. The CDR3 sequence is CASSTRGMNTEAFF. Here the CDR3 DNA reads TGTGCCAGCAGTACCAGGGGAATGAACACTGAAGCTTTCTTT.

V is TRBV10-3 and J is TRBJ2-5, with TRBD1 matching 7 bases. Losses at the gene ends were 3 bases for V and 1 base for J; bases not matched to a gene: 8. Germline CDR1 ENHRY, CDR2 SYGVKD. This CDR3 is built from 16 residues. CDR3 loop: CAISETGQALQETQYF. The CDR3 nucleotides are TGTGCCATCAGTGAAACTGGACAGGCCCTCCAAGAGACCCAGTACTTC.

This chain uses TRBV7-2 with TRBJ1-2; the D is unclear. The germline V gene encodes CDR1 SGHTA and CDR2 FQGNSA. The length of the CDR3 is 15 residues. V was trimmed by 3 bases and J by 0 bases, leaving 11 bases between them. In DNA form, the CDR3 reads TGTGCCAGCAGCTTCCGGGAACTAGCTAACTATGGCTACACCTTC. It codes for CASSFRELANYGYTF.

The CDR3 is CSVVGGPFEQYF. For the CDR3, the DNA is TGCAGCGTTGTGGGGGGGCCGTTTGAGCAGTACTTC. This rearrangement joins TRBV29-1 to TRBJ2-7, with D possibly matching TRBD2 (7 bases). Trimming pared 4 bases from V and 7 bases from J, leaving 14 bases between. Germline V gene data show CDR1 as SQVTM and CDR2 as ANQGSEA. This CDR3 spans 12 amino acids.

CDR3 protein: CASNLMTGFGDGYTF. The CDR3 DNA reads TGTGCCAGCAATCTGATGACAGGGTTCGGGGATGGCTACACCTTC. This rearrangement joins TRBV6-6 to TRBJ1-2, with 7 nucleotides matching TRBD1. Germline trimming cut 7 bases from V and 6 bases from J; bases unmatched to any gene: 14. The length of the CDR3 is 15 residues. Germline CDR1 is MNHNY and CDR2 is SVGAGI (reference sequence).

CDR3 in amino acids: CASSGTAFYNSPLHF. CDR3 nucleotide sequence: TGTGCCAGCAGCGGAACAGCTTTCTATAATTCACCCCTCCACTTT. The chain joins TRBV11-2 to TRBJ1-6; D unresolved. The CDR3 spans 15 residues. The V gene lost 5 bases and the J gene lost 3 bases, with 11 bases spanning the gap. Germline V gene sequence: CDR1 SGHAT, CDR2 FQNNGV.

Written as DNA, the CDR3 is TGTGCCAGTAGTTTGACAGGGGGCGGCTACACCTTC. This encodes CASSLTGGGYTF. The chain employs TRBV19 and TRBJ1-2; 10 nucleotides agree with TRBD1. This CDR3 is built from 12 residues. The V gene end was trimmed by 5 bases and the J gene end by 8 bases; junction bases not matched to a gene: 2. From germline, CDR1 is LNHDA and CDR2 SQIVND (reference sequence).

The chain employs TRBV5-4 and TRBJ2-5; 9 positions agree with TRBD2. This CDR3 is built from 16 residues. V dropped 3 bases and J dropped 2; count of bases not matched to a gene: 8. Per germline, CDR1 SGHNT and CDR2 YYREEE (reference sequence). Here the CDR3 DNA reads TGTGCCAGCAGCTCGACGACTAGCGGCTTACAAGAGACCCAGTACTTC. Its protein is CASSSTTSGLQETQYF.

The V and J genes are TRBV4-1 and TRBJ2-1, with TRBD1 matching over 8 bases. Germline V gene lookup returns CDR1 MGHRA and CDR2 YSYEKL. V was clipped by 2 bases and J by 6 bases; unmatched bases: 9. The CDR3 runs 16 residues. Here the CDR3 DNA reads TGCGCCAGCAGCCAACACCCGACAGGGGTGGGCAATGAGCAGTTCTTC. Amino acids: CASSQHPTGVGNEQFF.

This chain connects TRBV18 to TRBJ1-1; perhaps TRBD1 as D (5 bases). Germline V gene sequence: CDR1 KGHSH, CDR2 LQKENI. Trimming removed 2 bases from V and 4 bases from J, with 14 bases in between. The CDR3 is 15 amino acids. In DNA form, the CDR3 reads TGTGCCAGCTCACCAGCCGGGGGAGGGGTCACTGAAGCTTTCTTT. Protein: CASSPAGGGVTEAFF.

The genes are TRBV28 and TRBJ1-4; TRBD1 agrees at 8 bases. J was trimmed by 6 bases and V by 4 bases; bases with no gene match: 7. The CDR3 length is 15 residues. CDR1 and CDR2 (germline): MDHEN, SYDVKM. CDR3 loop: CASSSRARGHEKLFF. DNA of the CDR3: TGTGCCAGCAGTTCGCGGGCCAGGGGGCATGAAAAACTGTTTTTT.

This chain links TRBV5-1 with TRBJ2-7; 9 nucleotides line up with TRBD1. The CDR3 spans 14 residues. The junction had 2 bases not matched to a gene; V was cut back by 2 bases and J by 2 bases. Germline assignment: CDR1 SGHRS and CDR2 YFSETQ. The CDR3 sequence: CASSFGQGTYEQYF. In DNA form, the CDR3 reads TGCGCCAGCAGCTTTGGACAGGGGACCTACGAGCAGTACTTC.

This sequence joins TRBV5-4 and TRBJ2-1, with D tentatively TRBD2 (6 bases). The CDR3 totals 11 residues. The V end lost 5 bases, the J end lost 15 bases, and 15 bases lay between the germline ends. Germline assignment: CDR1 SGHNT and CDR2 YYREEE (reference sequence). CDR3 amino acids: CASRRDLGWFF. The CDR3 bases are TGTGCCAGCAGAAGGGACTTAGGGTGGTTCTTC.

The chain combines TRBV7-2 with TRBJ2-1; the D is unclear. The CDR3 is 13 amino acids. Germline CDR1 SGHTA, CDR2 FQGNSA. Trimming left V 6 bases short and J 10 bases short, with 16 bases between. CDR3 bases: TGTGCCAGCAGTCTAACAGTTGGTGGGGAGCAGTTCTTC. Its translation is CASSLTVGGEQFF.